Listed here are 21 T cell receptor beta chains from one sample, sequenced in a study of blood T cells in healthy people across ages. A second roughly 6 to 12 cycle PCR used barcoded and J-beta primers. TCRdb called the 5' RACE reads again in MiXCR, with one record for every CDR3 protein. Of 550,000 to 700,000 distinct CDR3 sequences in the sample, 27% are singletons; the top ten hold 18%. Sequences were obtained from blood. Receptors were obtained from a woman aged 65 to 85 in good health.

This chain connects TRBV6-2 or TRBV6-3 to TRBJ1-2; 9 nucleotides match TRBD1. The CDR3 extends over 14 amino acids. V lost 6 bases to trimming and J lost 8 bases; unmatched junction nucleotides: 10. Germline CDR1 reads MNHEY; CDR2 reads SVGEGT. The CDR3 protein is CASRFPGQGGGYTF. In nucleotides, the CDR3 is TGTGCCAGCAGATTCCCGGGACAGGGAGGAGGCTACACCTTC.

Notes on this clonotype: The junction and the germline gene differ at one end; a read error may be behind it. The V gene is TRBV7-7, the J gene TRBJ2-5; D is undetermined. The end of the DNA is better explained by TRBJ2-1, so the J call may be wrong. CDR1 SSHAT and CDR2 FNYEAQ come from the germline V gene (reference sequence). The CDR3 loop spans 14 amino acids. The CDR3 nucleotides read TGTGCTAGCAGCCCTGGCCCCGCCTCGGATGAGCAGTTCTTC. Translation gives CASSPGPASDEQFF.

This clonotype was recorded a few times. The genes are TRBV19 and TRBJ2-7, with D possibly matching TRBD2 (6 bases). Germline V lookup: CDR1 LNHDA, CDR2 SQIVND (reference sequence). V lost 7 bases to trimming and J lost 3 bases, with 19 bases between them. The CDR3 contains 15 residues. The CDR3 nucleotides are TGTGCCAGTATCCCTCGAGAGGGAGGACGCTACGAGCAGTACTTC. Its translation: CASIPREGGRYEQYF. Based on the CDR3 plus reference TRBV19 and TRBJ2-7, the full variable domain is DGGITQSPKYLFRKEGQNVTLSCEQNLNHDAMYWYRQDPGQGLRLIYYSQIVNDFQKGDIAEGYSVSREKKESFPLTVTSAQKNPTAFYLCASIPREGGRYEQYFGPGTRLTVT.

This clonotype has just a few counts. This chain connects TRBV6-6 to TRBJ2-3; no definite D call. CDR3 size: 12 residues. V was trimmed by 10 bases and J by 3 bases, leaving 11 bases between them. Germline CDR1 reads MNHNY; CDR2 reads SVGAGI (reference sequence). CDR3: CATSGGTDTQYF. For the CDR3, the DNA is TGTGCCACCTCTGGTGGGACAGATACGCAGTATTTT.

This clonotype has a handful of counts. The genes are TRBV4-1 and TRBJ1-2, with 7 nucleotides matching TRBD1. CDR3 size: 15 residues. J was trimmed by 4 bases and V by 1 base; bases with no gene match: 6. Germline-derived CDR1 and CDR2 are MGHRA and YSYEKL. CDR3 bases: TGCGCCAGCAGCCAAGCACCGGGACAGCCCTATGGCTACACCTTC. Translated: CASSQAPGQPYGYTF.

This clonotype occurred many times. The genes are TRBV6-6 and TRBJ1-4; D perhaps matches TRBD1 (5 bases). V lost 5 bases, J lost 10 bases, and 14 bases lay in between. The length of the CDR3 is 13 residues. CDR1 is MNHNY, CDR2 SVGAGI, per germline (reference sequence). The CDR3 DNA sequence: TGTGCCAGCAGTACCCGGGGGGTCCCAAAACTGTTTTTT. This sequence encodes CASSTRGVPKLFF.

In its sample, this clonotype was seen a few times. The chain employs TRBV7-9 and TRBJ1-4; D might be TRBD1 (5 bases). V lost 3 bases, J lost 7 bases, and 9 bases lay in between. CDR3 length equals 13 residues. Germline-derived CDR1 and CDR2 are SEHNR and FQNEAQ (reference sequence). CDR3 protein: CASSFRVGEKLFF. The CDR3 bases are TGTGCCAGCAGCTTCAGGGTCGGTGAAAAACTGTTTTTT.

The V call is TRBV29-1, the J call TRBJ2-3; D may match TRBD1 or TRBD2 (5 bases each). The CDR3 is 13 residues long. V shed 7 bases and J shed 2 bases, with 13 bases lying between them. Germline V gives CDR1 SQVTM, CDR2 ANQGSEA. The chain's CDR3 is CSAARGFTDTQYF. DNA for the CDR3: TGCAGCGCGGCGAGGGGATTCACAGATACGCAGTATTTT.

The CDR3 reads CSVARGEETQYF. In DNA, the CDR3 is TGCAGCGTTGCTCGGGGGGAAGAGACCCAGTACTTC. The V call is TRBV29-1, the J call TRBJ2-5, with TRBD2 identical over 7 bases. The germline gives CDR1 SQVTM, CDR2 ANQGSEA. The trim removed 4 bases at V and 3 bases at J, leaving 2 bases unmatched. The CDR3 extends over 12 amino acids.

The chain carries TRBV6-2 or TRBV6-3 and TRBJ1-2; possible D gene TRBD1, 6 bases. The germline V and J ends were trimmed by 5 bases and 8 bases, with 18 bases remaining between them. Looked up from germline, CDR1 is MNHEY and CDR2 is SVGEGT. The CDR3 sequence is 14 residues long. CDR3 nucleotides: TGTGCCAGCAGTGGCCCATACAGGGAGGGCGGCTACACCTTC. Encoded protein: CASSGPYREGGYTF.

This clonotype showed up just a few times. The rearrangement links TRBV4-3 to TRBJ1-1; D unresolved. V lost 0 bases to trimming and J lost 4 bases, with 6 bases between them. The germline V gene has CDR1 LGHNA and CDR2 YSLEER. This CDR3 spans 13 amino acids. DNA of the CDR3: TGCGCCAGCAGCCAAGACGACGGCACTGAAGCTTTCTTT. It is translated as CASSQDDGTEAFF.

This clonotype has only a few counts. This rearrangement joins TRBV29-1 to TRBJ1-3; D is ambiguous. The CDR3 totals 13 residues. Between the trimmed V and J ends, which lost 4 bases and 4 bases, there was a span of 11 bases. Germline CDR1 is SQVTM and CDR2 is ANQGSEA. DNA for the CDR3: TGCAGCGTTGTGCGGGGTACAGGAAACACCATATATTTT. Its translation: CSVVRGTGNTIYF.

The V call is TRBV7-9, the J call TRBJ2-5; the D gene is possibly TRBD1 (5 bases). The CDR3 totals 15 residues. Germline CDR1 SEHNR, CDR2 FQNEAQ (reference sequence). V was shortened by 3 bases and J by 3 bases, with 14 bases between the two germline ends. In DNA, the CDR3 is TGTGCCAGCAGCTTTCCTCTTCGACAGAAAGAGACCCAGTACTTC. Translation: CASSFPLRQKETQYF.

The chain is built from TRBV29-1 and TRBJ1-4; 8 nucleotides line up with TRBD1. CDR1 and CDR2 (germline): SQVTM, ANQGSEA. The junction had 6 bases not matched to a gene; V was cut back by 8 bases and J by 4 bases. This CDR3 spans 13 amino acids. The CDR3 sequence is CSFQGALNEKLFF. As DNA, the CDR3 is TGCAGCTTCCAGGGGGCGCTTAATGAAAAACTGTTTTTT. Full variable domain (outside the CDR3, taken from reference TRBV29-1 and TRBJ1-4): SAVISQKPSRDICQRGTSLTIQCQVDSQVTMMFWYRQQPGQSLTLIATANQGSEATYESGFVIDKFPISRPNLTFSTLTVSNMSPEDSSIYLCSFQGALNEKLFFGSGTQLSVL.

V and J are TRBV6-2 or TRBV6-3 and TRBJ1-4; D remains ambiguous. CDR1 and CDR2 (germline): MNHEY, SVGEGT. Trimming left V 6 bases short and J 2 bases short, with 13 bases between. There are 15 residues in the CDR3. CDR3 amino acids: CASRDPVATNEKLFF. The CDR3 coding sequence is TGTGCCAGCAGGGACCCGGTGGCGACTAATGAAAAACTGTTTTTT.

This clonotype was observed at least ten times. The J gene is TRBJ2-5, the V gene TRBV10-3; a possible D gene is TRBD2 (6 bases). The germline V gene encodes CDR1 ENHRY and CDR2 SYGVKD. The CDR3 consists of 15 residues. V gave up 0 bases and J gave up 5 bases, with 13 bases separating them. In DNA form, the CDR3 reads TGTGCCATCAGTGAGTCGATGGGAGGCCGGGAGACCCAGTACTTC. As protein: CAISESMGGRETQYF.

On this clonotype: Its ends do not fully match the called genes, so a read error is possible. V usage is TRBV7-8 and J usage is TRBJ2-4; D remains ambiguous. The CDR3 has 14 amino acids. The germline CDR1 and CDR2 sequences are SGHVS and FQNEAQ. This CDR3 reads CASSLDLSKDIQYF. The CDR3 DNA is TGTGCCAGCAGCTTGGATTTGTCCAAAGACATTCAGTACTTC.

This clonotype was detected many times. The chain has TRBV7-9 and TRBJ1-5, with D hard to call. The V end lost 5 bases, the J end lost 0 bases, and 5 bases lay between the germline ends. The germline V gene has CDR1 SEHNR and CDR2 FQNEAQ (reference sequence). The CDR3 has 13 residues. For the CDR3, the DNA is TGTGCCAGCAGCCTTAATAGCAATCAGCCCCAGCATTTT. It yields the protein CASSLNSNQPQHF.

In its sample, this clonotype was seen a few times. The chain joins TRBV10-3 to TRBJ2-1; perhaps D is TRBD1 or TRBD2 (6 bases each). The germline V gene encodes CDR1 ENHRY and CDR2 SYGVKD. The ends were cut back, 8 bases at V and 9 bases at J, with 17 bases in the middle. The CDR3 has 13 residues. The CDR3 reads CAIFRGPEGEQFF. The CDR3 region has the DNA TGTGCCATCTTCCGGGGGCCGGAAGGTGAGCAGTTCTTC.

This clonotype has more than one count but fewer than ten. The rearrangement links TRBV9 to TRBJ2-3; D not certain. CDR1 is SGDLS and CDR2 is YYNGEE in the germline V gene. There are 12 residues in the CDR3. V lost 0 bases and J lost 6, with 5 bases in between. As DNA, the CDR3 is TGTGCCAGCAGCGTAGGAAAGGATACGCAGTATTTT. Amino acid sequence: CASSVGKDTQYF.

The chain employs TRBV5-1 and TRBJ1-2, with D tentatively TRBD1 (6 bases). The germline V gene encodes CDR1 SGHRS and CDR2 YFSETQ. The V end was cut by 3 bases, the J end by 3 bases, with 15 bases between. This CDR3 is built from 15 residues. The CDR3 DNA follows: TGCGCCAGCAGCTGGGCTCGGGCAGGGGACTATGGCTACACCTTC. As protein: CASSWARAGDYGYTF.